This T cell receptor beta chain was retrieved from a study of blood T cell repertoires in COVID-19. The germline V and J ends were trimmed by 3 bases and 9 bases, with 13 bases remaining between them. There are 13 residues in the CDR3. CDR1 is SGDLS, CDR2 YYNGEE, per germline. Original analysis: The authors estimated nucleated cell counts from reference gene primer amplification. Libraries were prepared by immunoSEQ multiplex PCR; TCRdb keeps only in-frame clonotypes and omits some of them. The V and J calls and clone size are taken from that table; D and trimming were inferred from the DNA. This sample has nearly 100,000 clones, with 84% found just once.

What was sequenced was peripheral blood. This TCR was sampled from a woman aged 55-69 years with acute or convalescent COVID-19. The V gene is TRBV9, the J gene TRBJ2-1; D perhaps matches TRBD2 (5 bases). CDR3 coding DNA: TGTGCCAGCAGCGCCCCCGAACTAGGTGAGCAGTTCTTC. As protein: CASSAPELGEQFF.